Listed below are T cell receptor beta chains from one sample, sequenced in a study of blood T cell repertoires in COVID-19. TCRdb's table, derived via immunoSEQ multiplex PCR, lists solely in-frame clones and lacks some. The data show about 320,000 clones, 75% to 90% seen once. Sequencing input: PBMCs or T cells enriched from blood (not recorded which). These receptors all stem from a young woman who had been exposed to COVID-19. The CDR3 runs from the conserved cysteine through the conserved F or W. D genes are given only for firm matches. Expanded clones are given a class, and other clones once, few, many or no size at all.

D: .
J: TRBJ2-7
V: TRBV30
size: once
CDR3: CAWSVASGITRRYF
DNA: .

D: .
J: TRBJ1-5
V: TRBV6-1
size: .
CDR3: CASSDTHSNQPQHF
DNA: TGTGCCAGCAGTGACACACATAGCAATCAGCCCCAGCATTTT

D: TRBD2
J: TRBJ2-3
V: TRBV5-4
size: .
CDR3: CASSLGLAGLRGGTDTQYF
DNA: TGTGCCAGCAGCTTGGGCCTAGCGGGACTCCGGGGGGGCACAGATACGCAGTATTTT

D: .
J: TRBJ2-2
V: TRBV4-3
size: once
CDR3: CASSWGAAGVNTGELFF
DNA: TGCGCCAGCAGCTGGGGGGCCGCGGGGGTAAACACCGGGGAGCTGTTTTTT

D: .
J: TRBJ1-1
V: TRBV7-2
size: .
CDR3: CASSLLTEAFF
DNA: TGTGCCAGCAGCTTATTAACTGAAGCTTTCTTT

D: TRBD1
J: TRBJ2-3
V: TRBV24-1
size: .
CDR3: CATSDLGQGTDTQYF
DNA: TGTGCCACCAGTGATTTGGGACAGGGCACAGATACGCAGTATTTT

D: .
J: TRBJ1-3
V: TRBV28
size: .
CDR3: CASSIASLSGNTIYF
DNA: TGTGCCAGCAGTATAGCTTCCCTCTCTGGAAACACCATATATTTT

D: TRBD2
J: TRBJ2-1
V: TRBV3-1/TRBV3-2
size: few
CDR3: CASSPGTSGGVFKSSYNEQFF
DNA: TGTGCCAGCAGCCCGGGGACTAGCGGGGGGGTCTTCAAGAGCTCCTACAATGAGCAGTTCTTC

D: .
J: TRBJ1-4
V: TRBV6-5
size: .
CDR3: CASYNDVEKLFF
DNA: TGTGCCAGCTACAATGATGTTGAAAAACTGTTTTTT

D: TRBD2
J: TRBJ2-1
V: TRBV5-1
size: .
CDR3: CASSVSSVSSGINEQFF
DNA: TGCGCCAGCAGCGTATCCTCGGTTTCTAGCGGGATTAATGAGCAGTTCTTC

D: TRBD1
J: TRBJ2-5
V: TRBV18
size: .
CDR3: CASSPPAGGLQETQYF
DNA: TGTGCCAGCTCACCACCGGCAGGGGGCCTCCAAGAGACCCAGTACTTC

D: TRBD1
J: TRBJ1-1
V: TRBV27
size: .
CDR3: CASSLGTAGYTEAFF
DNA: TGTGCCAGCAGTTTGGGGACAGCAGGATACACTGAAGCTTTCTTT

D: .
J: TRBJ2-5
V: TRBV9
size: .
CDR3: CASSVDGYRTQYF
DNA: TGTGCCAGCAGCGTAGACGGGTATCGGACCCAGTACTTC

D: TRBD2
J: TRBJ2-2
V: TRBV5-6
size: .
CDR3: CASSLPSGGANTGELFF
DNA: TGTGCCAGCAGCTTGCCTAGCGGGGGGGCGAACACCGGGGAGCTGTTTTTT

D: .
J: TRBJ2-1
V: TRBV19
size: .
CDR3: CASSIDPTGDEQFF
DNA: TGTGCCAGTAGTATAGATCCGACGGGAGATGAGCAGTTCTTC

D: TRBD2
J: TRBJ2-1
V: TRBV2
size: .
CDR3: CASRLGLAAYNEQFF
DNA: TGTGCCAGCAGACTAGGGCTAGCGGCCTACAATGAGCAGTTCTTC

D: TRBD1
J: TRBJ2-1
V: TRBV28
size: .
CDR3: CASGTGGQEQFF
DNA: TGTGCCAGCGGGACAGGGGGGCAGGAGCAGTTCTTC